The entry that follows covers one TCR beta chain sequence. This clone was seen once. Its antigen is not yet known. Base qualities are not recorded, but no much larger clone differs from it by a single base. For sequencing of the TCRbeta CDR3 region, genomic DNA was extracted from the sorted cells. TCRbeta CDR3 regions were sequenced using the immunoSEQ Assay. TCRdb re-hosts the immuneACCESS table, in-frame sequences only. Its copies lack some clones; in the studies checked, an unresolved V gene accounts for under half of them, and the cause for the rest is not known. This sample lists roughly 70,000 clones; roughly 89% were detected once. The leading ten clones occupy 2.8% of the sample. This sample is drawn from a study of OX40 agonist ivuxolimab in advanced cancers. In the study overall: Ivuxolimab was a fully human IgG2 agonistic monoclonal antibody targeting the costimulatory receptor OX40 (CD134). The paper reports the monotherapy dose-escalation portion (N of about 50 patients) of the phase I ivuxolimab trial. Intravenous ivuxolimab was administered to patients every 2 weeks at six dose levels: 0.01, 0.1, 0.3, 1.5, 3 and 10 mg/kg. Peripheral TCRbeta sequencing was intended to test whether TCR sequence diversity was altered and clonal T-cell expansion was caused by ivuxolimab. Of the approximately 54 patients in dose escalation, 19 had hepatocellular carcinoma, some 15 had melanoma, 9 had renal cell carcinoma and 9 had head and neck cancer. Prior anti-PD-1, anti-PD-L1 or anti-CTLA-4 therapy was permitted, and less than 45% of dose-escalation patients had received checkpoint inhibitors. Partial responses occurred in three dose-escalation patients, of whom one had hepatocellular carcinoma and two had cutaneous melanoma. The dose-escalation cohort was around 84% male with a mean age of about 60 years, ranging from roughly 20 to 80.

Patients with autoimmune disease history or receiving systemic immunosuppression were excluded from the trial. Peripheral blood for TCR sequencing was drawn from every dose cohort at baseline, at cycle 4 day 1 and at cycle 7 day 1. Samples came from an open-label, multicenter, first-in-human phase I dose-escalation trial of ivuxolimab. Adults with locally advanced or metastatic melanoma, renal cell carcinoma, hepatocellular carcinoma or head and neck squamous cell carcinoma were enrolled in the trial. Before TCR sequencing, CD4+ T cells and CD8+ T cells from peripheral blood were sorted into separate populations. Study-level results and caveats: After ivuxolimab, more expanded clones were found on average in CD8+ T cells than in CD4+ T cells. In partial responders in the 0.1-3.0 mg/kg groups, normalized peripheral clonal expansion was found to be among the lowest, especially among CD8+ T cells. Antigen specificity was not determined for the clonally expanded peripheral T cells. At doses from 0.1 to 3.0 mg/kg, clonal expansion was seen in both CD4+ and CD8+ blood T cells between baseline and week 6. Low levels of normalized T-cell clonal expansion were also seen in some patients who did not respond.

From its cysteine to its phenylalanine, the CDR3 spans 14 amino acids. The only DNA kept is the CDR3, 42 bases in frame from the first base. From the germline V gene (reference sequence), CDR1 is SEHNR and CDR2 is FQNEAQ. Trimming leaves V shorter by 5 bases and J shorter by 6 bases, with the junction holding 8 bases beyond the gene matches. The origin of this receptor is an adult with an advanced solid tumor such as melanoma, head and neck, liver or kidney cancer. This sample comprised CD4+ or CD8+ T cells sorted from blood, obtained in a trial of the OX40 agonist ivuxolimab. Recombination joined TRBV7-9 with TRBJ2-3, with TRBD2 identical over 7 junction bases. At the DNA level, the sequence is TGTGCCAGCAGCCTCCCGACTAGCCCCGATACGCAGTATTTT. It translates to CASSLPTSPDTQYF.